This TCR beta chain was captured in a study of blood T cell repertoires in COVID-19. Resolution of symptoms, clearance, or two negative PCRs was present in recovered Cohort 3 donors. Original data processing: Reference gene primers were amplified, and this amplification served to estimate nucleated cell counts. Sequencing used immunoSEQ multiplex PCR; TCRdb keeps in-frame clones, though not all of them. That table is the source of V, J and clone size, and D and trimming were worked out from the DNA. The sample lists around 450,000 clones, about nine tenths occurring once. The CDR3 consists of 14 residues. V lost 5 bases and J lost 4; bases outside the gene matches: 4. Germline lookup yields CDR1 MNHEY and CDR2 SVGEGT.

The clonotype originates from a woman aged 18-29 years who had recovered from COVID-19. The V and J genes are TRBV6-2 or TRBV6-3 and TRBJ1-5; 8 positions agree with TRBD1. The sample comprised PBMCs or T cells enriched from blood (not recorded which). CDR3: CASSNQGANQPQHF. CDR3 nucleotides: TGTGCCAGCAGTAATCAGGGGGCTAATCAGCCCCAGCATTTT.